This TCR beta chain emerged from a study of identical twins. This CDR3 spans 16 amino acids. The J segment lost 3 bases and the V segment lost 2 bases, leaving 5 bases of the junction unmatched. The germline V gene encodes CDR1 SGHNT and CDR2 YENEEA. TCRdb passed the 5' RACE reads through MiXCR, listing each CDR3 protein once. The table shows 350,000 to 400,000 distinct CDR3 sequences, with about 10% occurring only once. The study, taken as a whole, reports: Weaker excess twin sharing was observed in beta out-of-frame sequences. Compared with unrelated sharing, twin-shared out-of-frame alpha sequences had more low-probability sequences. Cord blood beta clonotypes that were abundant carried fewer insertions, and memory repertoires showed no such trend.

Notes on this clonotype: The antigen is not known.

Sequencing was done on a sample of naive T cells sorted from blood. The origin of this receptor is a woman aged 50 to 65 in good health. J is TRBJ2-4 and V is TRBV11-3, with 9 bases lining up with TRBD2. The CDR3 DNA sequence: TGTGCCAGCAGCTTACTAGCGGGACGGGGCAAAAACATTCAGTACTTC. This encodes CASSLLAGRGKNIQYF.